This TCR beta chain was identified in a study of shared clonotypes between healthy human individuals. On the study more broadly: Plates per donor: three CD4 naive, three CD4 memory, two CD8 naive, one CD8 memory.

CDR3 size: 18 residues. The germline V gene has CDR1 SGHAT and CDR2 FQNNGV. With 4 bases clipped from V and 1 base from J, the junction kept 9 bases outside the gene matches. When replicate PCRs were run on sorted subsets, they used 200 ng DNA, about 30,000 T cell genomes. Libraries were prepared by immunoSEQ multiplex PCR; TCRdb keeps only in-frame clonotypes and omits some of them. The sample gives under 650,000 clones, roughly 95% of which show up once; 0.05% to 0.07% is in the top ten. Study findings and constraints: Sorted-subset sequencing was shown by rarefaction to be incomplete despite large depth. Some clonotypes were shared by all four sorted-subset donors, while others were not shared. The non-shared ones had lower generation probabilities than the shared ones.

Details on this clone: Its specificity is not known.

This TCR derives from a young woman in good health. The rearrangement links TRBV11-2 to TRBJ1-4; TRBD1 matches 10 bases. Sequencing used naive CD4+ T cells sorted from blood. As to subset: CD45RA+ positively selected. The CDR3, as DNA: TGTGCCAGCAGCTCCCTCGGGACAGGGGTTAAAACTAATGAAAAACTGTTTTTT. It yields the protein CASSSLGTGVKTNEKLFF.